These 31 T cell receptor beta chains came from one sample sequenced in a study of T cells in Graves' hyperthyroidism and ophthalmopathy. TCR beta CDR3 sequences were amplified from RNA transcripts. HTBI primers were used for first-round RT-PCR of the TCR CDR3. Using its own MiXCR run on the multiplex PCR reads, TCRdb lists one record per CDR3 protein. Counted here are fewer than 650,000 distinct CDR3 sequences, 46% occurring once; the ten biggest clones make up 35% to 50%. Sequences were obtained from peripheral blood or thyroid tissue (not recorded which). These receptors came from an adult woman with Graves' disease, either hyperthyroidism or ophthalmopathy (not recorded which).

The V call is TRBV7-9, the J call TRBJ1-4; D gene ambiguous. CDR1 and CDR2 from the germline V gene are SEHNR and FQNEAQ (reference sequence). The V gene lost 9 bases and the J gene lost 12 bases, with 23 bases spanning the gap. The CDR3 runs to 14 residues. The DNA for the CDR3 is TGTGCCAGTGGCTCCTCGGGGAGCCGTGTAGAACTGTTTTTT. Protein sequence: CASGSSGSRVELFF.

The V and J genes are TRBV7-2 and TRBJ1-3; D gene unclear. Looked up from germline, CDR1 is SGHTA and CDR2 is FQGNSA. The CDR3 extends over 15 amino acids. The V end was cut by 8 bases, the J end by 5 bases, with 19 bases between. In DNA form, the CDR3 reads TGTGCCAGCCAAGCCGCCGGATCAGGACGAAACACCATATATTTT. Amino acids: CASQAAGSGRNTIYF.

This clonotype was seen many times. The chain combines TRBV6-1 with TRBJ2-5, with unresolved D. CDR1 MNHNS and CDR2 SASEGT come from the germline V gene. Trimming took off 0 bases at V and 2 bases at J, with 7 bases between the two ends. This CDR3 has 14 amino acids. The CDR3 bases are TGTGCCAGCAGTGAAGCCTGGGATCAAGAGACCCAGTACTTC. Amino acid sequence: CASSEAWDQETQYF.

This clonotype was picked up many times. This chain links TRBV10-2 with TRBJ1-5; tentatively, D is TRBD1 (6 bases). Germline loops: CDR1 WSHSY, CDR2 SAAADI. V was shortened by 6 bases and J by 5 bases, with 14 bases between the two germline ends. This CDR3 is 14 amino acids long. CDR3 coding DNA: TGCGCCAGCAGCGATGGACAGAATTATCAGCCCCAGCATTTT. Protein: CASSDGQNYQPQHF.

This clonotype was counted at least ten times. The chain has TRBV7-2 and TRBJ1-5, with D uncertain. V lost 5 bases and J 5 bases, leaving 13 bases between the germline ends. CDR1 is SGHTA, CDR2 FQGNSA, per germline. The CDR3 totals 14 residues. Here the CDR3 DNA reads TGTGCCAGCAGCCTAAACCGAGGTGATCAGCCCCAGCATTTT. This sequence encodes CASSLNRGDQPQHF.

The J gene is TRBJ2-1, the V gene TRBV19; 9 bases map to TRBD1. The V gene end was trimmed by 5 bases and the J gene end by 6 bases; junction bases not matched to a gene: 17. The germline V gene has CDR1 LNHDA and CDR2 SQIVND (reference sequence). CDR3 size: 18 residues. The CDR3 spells CASSGQGPSTGWFNEQFF. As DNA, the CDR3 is TGTGCCAGTAGTGGACAGGGGCCCTCGACGGGATGGTTCAATGAGCAGTTCTTC.

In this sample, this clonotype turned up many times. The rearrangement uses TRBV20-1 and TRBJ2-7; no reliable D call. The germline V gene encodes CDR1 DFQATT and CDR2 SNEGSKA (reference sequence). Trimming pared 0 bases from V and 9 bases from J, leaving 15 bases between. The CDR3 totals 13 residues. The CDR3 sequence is CSARELAGLGQYF. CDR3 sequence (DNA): TGCAGTGCTAGAGAATTAGCAGGATTAGGGCAGTACTTC.

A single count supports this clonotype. CDR3 bases: TGTGCCAGCAGTCAACGGGGGGGGGATACTGAAGCTTTCTTT. Translated, it gives CASSQRGGDTEAFF. The genes are TRBV12-3 or TRBV12-4 and TRBJ1-1; TRBD1 might be the D (5 bases). This CDR3 is built from 14 residues. Trimming stripped 5 bases from V and 5 bases from J, with 15 bases between.

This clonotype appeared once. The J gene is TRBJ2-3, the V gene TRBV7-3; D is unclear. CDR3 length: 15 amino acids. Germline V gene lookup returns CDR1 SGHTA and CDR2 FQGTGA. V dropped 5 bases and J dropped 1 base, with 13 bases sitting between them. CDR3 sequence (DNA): TGTGCCAGCAGCCTTCAAATAGGCCGCACAGATACGCAGTATTTT. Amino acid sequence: CASSLQIGRTDTQYF.

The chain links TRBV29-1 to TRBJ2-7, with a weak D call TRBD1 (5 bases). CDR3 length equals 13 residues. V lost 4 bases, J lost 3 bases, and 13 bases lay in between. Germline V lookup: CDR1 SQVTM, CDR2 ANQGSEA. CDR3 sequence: CSVGKGSLYEQYF. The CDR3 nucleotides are TGCAGCGTTGGGAAGGGGTCCCTCTACGAGCAGTACTTC.

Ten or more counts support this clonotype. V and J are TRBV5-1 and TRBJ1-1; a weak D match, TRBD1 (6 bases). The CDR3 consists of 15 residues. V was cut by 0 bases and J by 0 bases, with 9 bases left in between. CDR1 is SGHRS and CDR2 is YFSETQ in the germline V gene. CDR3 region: CASSLEQGMNTEAFF. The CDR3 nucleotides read TGCGCCAGCAGCTTGGAACAGGGAATGAACACTGAAGCTTTCTTT.

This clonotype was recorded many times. CDR3 amino acids: CASSSVEGYGYTF. Here the CDR3 DNA reads TGTGCCAGCAGCTCCGTCGAGGGCTATGGCTACACCTTC. This chain joins TRBV11-2 and TRBJ1-2; no reliable D call. This CDR3 is 13 amino acids long. V gave up 4 bases and J gave up 4 bases, with 10 bases separating them. Germline CDR1 SGHAT, CDR2 FQNNGV.

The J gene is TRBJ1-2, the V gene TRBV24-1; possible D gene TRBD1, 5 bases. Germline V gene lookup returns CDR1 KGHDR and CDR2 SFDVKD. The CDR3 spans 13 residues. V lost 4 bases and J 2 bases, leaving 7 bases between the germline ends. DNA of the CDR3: TGTGCCACCAGTGAACAGGTGAACTATGGCTACACCTTC. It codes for CATSEQVNYGYTF.

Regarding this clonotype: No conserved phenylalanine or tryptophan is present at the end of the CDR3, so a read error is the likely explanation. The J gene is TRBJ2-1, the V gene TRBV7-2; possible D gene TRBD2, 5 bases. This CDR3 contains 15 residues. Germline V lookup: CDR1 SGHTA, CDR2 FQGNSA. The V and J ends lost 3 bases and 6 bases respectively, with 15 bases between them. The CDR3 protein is CASSFRPQAANEQFL. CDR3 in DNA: TGTGCCAGCAGCTTTAGACCCCAAGCGGCCAATGAGCAGTTCCTC.

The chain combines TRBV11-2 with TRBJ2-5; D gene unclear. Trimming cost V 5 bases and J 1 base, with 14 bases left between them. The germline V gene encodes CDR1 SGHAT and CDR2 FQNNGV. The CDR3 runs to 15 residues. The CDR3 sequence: CASSHHGAPQETQYF. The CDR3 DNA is TGTGCCAGCAGCCACCATGGAGCCCCCCAAGAGACCCAGTACTTC.

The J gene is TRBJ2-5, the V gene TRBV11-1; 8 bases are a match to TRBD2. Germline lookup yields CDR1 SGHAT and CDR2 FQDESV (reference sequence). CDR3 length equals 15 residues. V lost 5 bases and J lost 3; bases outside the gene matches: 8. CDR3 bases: TGTGCCAGCAGCCCGATAGCGGGACCTGAAGAGACCCAGTACTTC. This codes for CASSPIAGPEETQYF. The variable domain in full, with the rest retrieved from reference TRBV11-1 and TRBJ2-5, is EAEVAQSPRYKITEKSQAVAFWCDPISGHATLYWYRQILGQGPELLVQFQDESVVDDSQLPKDRFSAERLKGVDSTLKIQPAELGDSAMYLCASSPIAGPEETQYFGPGTRLLVL.

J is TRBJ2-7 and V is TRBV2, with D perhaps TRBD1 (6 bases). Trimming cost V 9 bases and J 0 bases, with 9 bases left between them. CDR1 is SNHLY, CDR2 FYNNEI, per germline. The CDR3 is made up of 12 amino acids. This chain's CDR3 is CASRDNSYEQYF. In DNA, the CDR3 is TGTGCCAGTCGGGACAACTCCTACGAGCAGTACTTC.

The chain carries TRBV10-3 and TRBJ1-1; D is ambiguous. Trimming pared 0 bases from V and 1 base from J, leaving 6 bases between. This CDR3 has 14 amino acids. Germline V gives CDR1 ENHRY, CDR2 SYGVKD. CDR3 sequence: CAISESKANTEAFF. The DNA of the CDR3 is TGTGCCATCAGTGAGTCGAAGGCGAACACTGAAGCTTTCTTT.

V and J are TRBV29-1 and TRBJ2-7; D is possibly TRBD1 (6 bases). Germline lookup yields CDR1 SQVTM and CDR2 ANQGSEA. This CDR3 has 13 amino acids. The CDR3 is CSARGRPSYEQYF. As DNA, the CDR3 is TGCAGTGCTAGGGGGAGACCCTCCTACGAGCAGTACTTC.

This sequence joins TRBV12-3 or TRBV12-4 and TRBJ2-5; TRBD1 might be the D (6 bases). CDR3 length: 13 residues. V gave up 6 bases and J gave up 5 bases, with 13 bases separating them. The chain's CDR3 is CASRLGQSETQYF. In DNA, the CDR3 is TGTGCCAGCAGACTAGGACAGTCGGAGACCCAGTACTTC.

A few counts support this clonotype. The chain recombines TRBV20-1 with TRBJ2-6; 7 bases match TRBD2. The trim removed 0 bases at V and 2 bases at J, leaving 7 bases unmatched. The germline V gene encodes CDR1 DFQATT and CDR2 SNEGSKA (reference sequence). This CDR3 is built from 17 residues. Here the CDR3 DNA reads TGCAGTGCTAGAGAATTTACGGGGGGAGCTGGGGCCAACGTCCTGACTTTC. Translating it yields CSAREFTGGAGANVLTF.

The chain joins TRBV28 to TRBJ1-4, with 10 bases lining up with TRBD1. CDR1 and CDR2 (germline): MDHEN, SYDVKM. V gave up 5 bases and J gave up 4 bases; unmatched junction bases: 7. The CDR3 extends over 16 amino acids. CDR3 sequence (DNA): TGTGCCAGCAGTCCTATAGGACAGGGGGATAATGAAAAACTGTTTTTT. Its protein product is CASSPIGQGDNEKLFF.

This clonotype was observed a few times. The CDR3 bases are TGCGCCAGCAGCCAAGATCAGGGCAGGACAAGCACTGAAGCTTTCTTT. Protein sequence: CASSQDQGRTSTEAFF. The chain uses TRBV4-3 and TRBJ1-1, with a weak D call TRBD1 (5 bases). V lost 0 bases, J lost 4 bases, and 15 bases lay in between. In germline, CDR1 is LGHNA, CDR2 YSLEER. This CDR3 is 16 amino acids long.

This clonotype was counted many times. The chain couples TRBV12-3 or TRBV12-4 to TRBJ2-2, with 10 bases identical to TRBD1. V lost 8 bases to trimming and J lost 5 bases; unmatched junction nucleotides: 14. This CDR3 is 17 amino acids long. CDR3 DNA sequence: TGTGCCAGCCATCCAACGACGGGACAGGGGCGAACCGGGGAGCTGTTTTTT. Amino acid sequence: CASHPTTGQGRTGELFF.

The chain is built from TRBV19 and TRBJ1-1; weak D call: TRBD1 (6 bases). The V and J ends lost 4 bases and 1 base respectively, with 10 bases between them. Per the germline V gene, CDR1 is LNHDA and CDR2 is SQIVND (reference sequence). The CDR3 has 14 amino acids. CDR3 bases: TGTGCCAGTAGTACTTCGACAGGGAACACTGAAGCTTTCTTT. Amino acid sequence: CASSTSTGNTEAFF.

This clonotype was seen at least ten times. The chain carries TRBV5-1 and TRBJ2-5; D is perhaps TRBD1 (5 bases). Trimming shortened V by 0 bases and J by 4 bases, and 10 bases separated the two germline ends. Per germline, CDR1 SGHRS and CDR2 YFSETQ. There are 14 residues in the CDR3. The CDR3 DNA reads TGCGCCAGCAGCTTGGATTTGGGGCGAGAGACCCAGTACTTC. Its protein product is CASSLDLGRETQYF.

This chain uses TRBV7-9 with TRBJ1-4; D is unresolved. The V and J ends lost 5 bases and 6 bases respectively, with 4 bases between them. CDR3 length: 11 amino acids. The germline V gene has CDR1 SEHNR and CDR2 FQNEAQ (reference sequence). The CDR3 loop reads CASSADEKLFF. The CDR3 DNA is TGTGCCAGCAGCGCAGATGAAAAACTGTTTTTT.

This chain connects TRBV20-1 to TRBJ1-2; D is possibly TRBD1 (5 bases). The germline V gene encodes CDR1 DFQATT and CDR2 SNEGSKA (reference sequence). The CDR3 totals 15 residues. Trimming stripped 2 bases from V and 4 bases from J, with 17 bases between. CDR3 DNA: TGCAGTGCTAGAACGACTACCGGGACTGTCTATGGCTACACCTTC. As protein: CSARTTTGTVYGYTF.

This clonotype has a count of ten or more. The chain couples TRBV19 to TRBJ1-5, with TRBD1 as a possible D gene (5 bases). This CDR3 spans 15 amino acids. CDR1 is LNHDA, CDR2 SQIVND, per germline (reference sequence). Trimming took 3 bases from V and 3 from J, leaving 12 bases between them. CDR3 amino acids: CASSMVRGYNQPQHF. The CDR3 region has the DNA TGTGCCAGTAGTATGGTTCGGGGGTACAATCAGCCCCAGCATTTT.

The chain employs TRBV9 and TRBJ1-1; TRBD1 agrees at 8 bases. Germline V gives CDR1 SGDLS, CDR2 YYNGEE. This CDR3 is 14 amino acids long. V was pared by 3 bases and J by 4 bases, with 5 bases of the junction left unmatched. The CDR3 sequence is CASSAATGGTEAFF. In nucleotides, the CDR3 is TGTGCCAGCAGCGCCGCCACAGGGGGCACTGAAGCTTTCTTT.

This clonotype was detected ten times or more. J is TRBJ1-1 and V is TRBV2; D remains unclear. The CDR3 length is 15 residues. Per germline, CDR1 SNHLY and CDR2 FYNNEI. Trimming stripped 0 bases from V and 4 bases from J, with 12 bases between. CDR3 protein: CASSEAWVSGTEAFF. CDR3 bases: TGTGCCAGCAGTGAAGCGTGGGTTAGTGGCACTGAAGCTTTCTTT.